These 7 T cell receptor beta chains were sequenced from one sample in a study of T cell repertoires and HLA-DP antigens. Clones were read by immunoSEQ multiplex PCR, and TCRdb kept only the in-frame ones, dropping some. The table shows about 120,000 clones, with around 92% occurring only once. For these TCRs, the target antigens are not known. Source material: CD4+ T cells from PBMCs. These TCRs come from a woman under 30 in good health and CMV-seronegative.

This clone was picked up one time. The CDR3 protein is CASSLGNLAGRGEQYF. The DNA for the CDR3 is TGTGCCAGCAGCTTGGGTAACCTAGCGGGGAGGGGAGAGCAGTACTTC. The rearrangement joins TRBV5-6 to TRBJ2-7; 9 nucleotides agree with TRBD2. The CDR3 covers 16 residues. Germline values: CDR1 SGHDT, CDR2 YYEEEE. Trimming cost V 0 bases and J 7 bases; bases outside gene matches: 11.

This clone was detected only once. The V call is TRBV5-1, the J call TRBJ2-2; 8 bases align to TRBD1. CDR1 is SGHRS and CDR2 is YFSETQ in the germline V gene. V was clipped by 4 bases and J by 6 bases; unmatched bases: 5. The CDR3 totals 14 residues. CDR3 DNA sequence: TGCGCCAGCAGCGCCGACAGGGGCGCCGGGGAGCTGTTTTTT. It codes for CASSADRGAGELFF. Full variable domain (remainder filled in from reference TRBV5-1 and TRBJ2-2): KAGVTQTPRYLIKTRGQQVTLSCSPISGHRSVSWYQQTPGQGLQFLFEYFSETQRNKGNFPGRFSGRQFSNSRSEMNVSTLELGDSALYLCASSADRGAGELFFGEGSRLTVL.

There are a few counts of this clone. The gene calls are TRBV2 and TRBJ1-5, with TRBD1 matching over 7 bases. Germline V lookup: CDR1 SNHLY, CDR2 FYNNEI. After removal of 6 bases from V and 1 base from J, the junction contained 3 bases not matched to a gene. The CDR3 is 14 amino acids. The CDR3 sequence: CASRDRVSNQPQHF. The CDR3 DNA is TGTGCCAGCAGAGACAGGGTCAGCAATCAGCCCCAGCATTTT.

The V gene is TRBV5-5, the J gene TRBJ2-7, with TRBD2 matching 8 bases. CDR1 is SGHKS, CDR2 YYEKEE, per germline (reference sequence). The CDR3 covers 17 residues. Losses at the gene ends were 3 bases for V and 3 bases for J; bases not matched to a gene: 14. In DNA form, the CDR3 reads TGTGCCAGCAGCTGGGGGTGGGAGCGGGGGTCCCGCTACGAGCAGTACTTC. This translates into CASSWGWERGSRYEQYF.

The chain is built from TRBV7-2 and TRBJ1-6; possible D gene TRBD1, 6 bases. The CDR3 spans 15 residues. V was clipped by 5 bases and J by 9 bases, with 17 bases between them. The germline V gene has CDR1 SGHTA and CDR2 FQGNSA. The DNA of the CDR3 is TGTGCCAGCAGCACCGGACAGCCGTATGTTTCACCCCTCCACTTT. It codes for CASSTGQPYVSPLHF. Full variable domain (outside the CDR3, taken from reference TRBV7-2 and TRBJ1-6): GAGVSQSPSNKVTEKGKDVELRCDPISGHTALYWYRQSLGQGLEFLIYFQGNSAPDKSGLPSDRFSAERTGGSVSTLTIQRTQQEDSAVYLCASSTGQPYVSPLHFGNGTRLTVT.

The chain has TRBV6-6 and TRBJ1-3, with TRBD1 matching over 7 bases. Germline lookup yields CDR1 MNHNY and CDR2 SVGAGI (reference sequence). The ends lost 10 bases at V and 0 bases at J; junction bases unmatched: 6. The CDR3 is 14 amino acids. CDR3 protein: CATLKGASGNTIYF. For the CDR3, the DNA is TGTGCCACCCTTAAGGGGGCCTCTGGAAACACCATATATTTT.

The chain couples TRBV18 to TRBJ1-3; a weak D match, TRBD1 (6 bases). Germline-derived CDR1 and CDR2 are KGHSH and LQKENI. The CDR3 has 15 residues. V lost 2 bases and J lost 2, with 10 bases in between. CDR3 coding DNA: TGTGCCAGCTCACCAGGACAGATGCCTGGAAACACCATATATTTT. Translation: CASSPGQMPGNTIYF.